This T cell receptor (beta chain) appears in the sequencing data of a study of blood T cell repertoires in COVID-19 (dated by TCRdb to 2018 to 2021). Turning to the overall study: Samples from collaborators originated in the United States, Italy and Spain and spanned both the acute and convalescent phases of COVID-19. Where available, HLA class I and class II types were taken from metadata supplied by the sample provider and were not determined by assay-based typing. The prospective study material was composed of cDNA or gDNA derived from T cells, B-cell-depleted T cells, or PBMCs. The repertoires were released in a freely available public database meant as a resource for research on the immune response to SARS-CoV-2. Deeply sampled blood TCRbeta repertoires from subjects exposed to, actively infected with, or recovered from COVID-19 were included in the dataset. A de-identified subject ID, COVID-19 status, age in years and sex were almost always included in the sample metadata. Samples were obtained from the ongoing ImmuneRACE study (first 160 participants) and from approximately 1,200 subjects provided by 6 global collaborators.

What the study reported, not specific to this receptor: The quantity of clinical and demographic metadata differed by source and by participant and was supplied without curation.

The collaborating institutions used their own protocols to collect whole blood in K2EDTA tubes. Collaborator samples were shipped for TCRbeta analysis as frozen whole blood, isolated PBMCs, or DNA extracted from either sample type. About this clone: Its antigen is currently not known. No per-base quality is available; no much larger clone lies one base away.

TCRbeta CDR3 regions were amplified from genomic DNA by means of the immunoSEQ Assay, a bias-controlled multiplex PCR. In the original analysis: The number of nucleated cells in each sample was estimated from the amplification of reference gene primers within the assay. To quantify the absolute abundance of each unique TCRbeta CDR3 rearrangement, sequence reads were collapsed and filtered. For each sample, productive Simpson clonality was calculated by taking the square root of Simpson's diversity index across productive rearrangements. The immuneACCESS repertoire file appears here via TCRdb, limited to in-frame rearrangements. These files lack a portion of the clones; in checked studies, under half of the deficit traces to unresolved V genes, and the cause of the others is not known. For V, J and clone size, that table is used; D and trimming come from the DNA. This sample comprises 46,000 or so clones, roughly 90% of them detected only once. Roughly 19% of the sample comes from the top ten.

CDR1 and CDR2, looked up from the germline V gene (reference sequence), are LNHDA and SQIVND. V loses 6 bases at its end and J loses 1 base; junction bases beyond the gene matches: 13. The cysteine opens and the phenylalanine closes a CDR3 of 17 amino acids. Only the CDR3 portion is preserved as DNA: 51 bases, with reading frame beginning at the first base. Sequences were obtained from peripheral blood. Recombination joined TRBV19 with TRBJ2-5; TRBD2 lines up with 8 middle nucleotides. This receptor was obtained from a man aged 65 to 79 with active COVID-19. The CDR3 sequence is CASSPLQAGASQETQYF. The DNA is as follows: TGTGCCAGTAGCCCTTTGCAAGCGGGAGCTTCCCAAGAGACCCAGTACTTC.